These 23 T cell receptor beta chains originate from one sample sequenced in a study of chemoradiotherapy in HPV16-positive cancers. The table came from immunoSEQ multiplex PCR; TCRdb's copy has only in-frame clones and leaves some out. The table has some 5,000 clones, roughly 91% seen once. This sample comprised tumor tissue, obtained from a patient who underwent chemoradiotherapy. The receptor set was obtained from a human donor with HPV-associated anogenital cancer.

The J gene is TRBJ1-2, the V gene TRBV5-4; a weak D match, TRBD1 (5 bases). Trimming cost V 4 bases and J 2 bases, with 18 bases left between them. CDR3 length: 16 residues. Germline values: CDR1 SGHNT, CDR2 YYREEE (reference sequence). The CDR3, as DNA: TGTGCCAGCAGCCCGGATCCGGGACCGCCGAACTATGGCTACACCTTC. This codes for CASSPDPGPPNYGYTF.

This clone was seen a few times. This chain connects TRBV5-6 to TRBJ1-4; D ambiguous. The CDR3 runs to 16 residues. CDR1 and CDR2 from the germline V gene are SGHDT and YYEEEE. Trimming pared 1 base from V and 7 bases from J, leaving 17 bases between. The CDR3: CASSLSPRARGEKLFF. In DNA form, the CDR3 reads TGTGCCAGCAGCTTGTCTCCGAGGGCTCGGGGTGAAAAACTGTTTTTT. Combining the CDR3 with reference TRBV5-6 and TRBJ1-4 gives the whole variable domain DAGVTQSPTHLIKTRGQQVTLRCSPKSGHDTVSWYQQALGQGPQFIFQYYEEEERQRGNFPDRFSGHQFPNYSSELNVNALLLGDSALYLCASSLSPRARGEKLFFGSGTQLSVL.

The J gene is TRBJ1-2, the V gene TRBV10-1; D might be TRBD1 (6 bases). The germline V gene encodes CDR1 WNHNN and CDR2 SYGVQD (reference sequence). The CDR3 loop spans 13 amino acids. Deletions cut 6 bases from V and 2 bases from J, with 10 bases between. CDR3 in amino acids: CASSSGQNYGYTF. CDR3 DNA sequence: TGCGCCAGCAGCTCGGGACAAAACTATGGCTACACCTTC.

The chain uses TRBV7-2 and TRBJ2-1; tentatively, D is TRBD1 (6 bases). Per the germline V gene, CDR1 is SGHTA and CDR2 is FQGNSA. The germline V and J ends were trimmed by 8 bases and 9 bases, with 14 bases remaining between them. The CDR3 is 12 residues long. The chain's CDR3 is CASRTVYGEQFF. The CDR3 DNA sequence: TGTGCCAGCCGGACAGTTTATGGTGAGCAGTTCTTC.

This clone came up once. The chain has TRBV25-1 and TRBJ2-1; D call uncertain. CDR1 and CDR2 from the germline V gene are MGHDK and SYGVNS. The germline V and J ends were trimmed by 6 bases and 16 bases, with 19 bases remaining between them. The CDR3 totals 12 residues. The CDR3: CASSRGMAGSFF. The DNA of the CDR3 is TGTGCCAGCAGCCGAGGTATGGCAGGATCTTTCTTC.

Remarks on this clone: At one boundary the junction diverges from the germline segment, which might be a read error. The J gene is TRBJ1-5, the V gene TRBV4-3; D gene ambiguous. The germline CDR1 and CDR2 sequences are LGHNA and YSLEER. The CDR3 runs 13 residues. The CDR3 reads CASSQDLDQPRHF. The CDR3 region has the DNA TGCGCCAGCAGCCAGGATCTCGATCAGCCCCGGCATTTT.

This rearrangement joins TRBV5-1 to TRBJ1-5; tentatively, D is TRBD1 (5 bases). Trimming took off 4 bases at V and 1 base at J, with 18 bases between the two ends. Germline assignment: CDR1 SGHRS and CDR2 YFSETQ. The CDR3 covers 17 residues. Here the CDR3 DNA reads TGCGCCAGCAGCCCGGGGCTAGTTGGACGGAGCAATCAGCCCCAGCATTTT. Translation: CASSPGLVGRSNQPQHF.

The chain has TRBV5-4 and TRBJ2-5; TRBD2 matches 9 bases. This CDR3 region has 16 residues. Trimming removed 0 bases from V and 5 bases from J; junction bases left unmatched: 8. Germline loops: CDR1 SGHNT, CDR2 YYREEE (reference sequence). CDR3 residues: CASSLVGAGGGETQYF. The CDR3 coding sequence is TGTGCCAGCAGCTTGGTCGGAGCGGGGGGCGGGGAGACCCAGTACTTC.

The chain carries TRBV5-8 and TRBJ1-4; 9 positions agree with TRBD1. CDR1 and CDR2 (germline): SGHTS, YDEGEE. The CDR3 is 17 amino acids. Trimming cost V 4 bases and J 3 bases; bases outside gene matches: 10. CDR3 DNA: TGTGCCAGCAGCCCCGGACAGGGGTTTACAGCTAATGAAAAACTGTTTTTT. Amino acids: CASSPGQGFTANEKLFF.

V is TRBV7-8 and J is TRBJ1-2; the D gene is possibly TRBD1 (6 bases). The CDR3 loop spans 14 amino acids. V lost 5 bases and J lost 1, with 11 bases in between. Germline-derived CDR1 and CDR2 are SGHVS and FQNEAQ. The chain's CDR3 is CASSLDRFNYGYTF. CDR3 nucleotide sequence: TGTGCCAGCAGCCTAGACAGGTTTAACTATGGCTACACCTTC.

V and J are TRBV25-1 and TRBJ2-5, with 8 positions matching TRBD1. The V gene's germline CDR1 is MGHDK and CDR2 SYGVNS. Trimming removed 3 bases from V and 4 bases from J; junction bases left unmatched: 7. This CDR3 is built from 15 residues. CDR3 DNA sequence: TGTGCCAGCAGTGATATAGGGACAGGAGGAGAGACCCAGTACTTC. Amino acid sequence: CASSDIGTGGETQYF.

This rearrangement joins TRBV7-6 to TRBJ2-2; possible D gene TRBD2, 5 bases. CDR1 SGHVS and CDR2 FNYEAQ come from the germline V gene. Trimming removed 4 bases from V and 3 bases from J, with 27 bases in between. CDR3 size: 20 residues. The CDR3 reads CASSSSPLLGTELYTGELFF. The CDR3 coding sequence is TGTGCCAGCAGCTCTAGCCCCCTTCTTGGAACTGAATTATACACCGGGGAGCTGTTTTTT. Combining the CDR3 with reference TRBV7-6 and TRBJ2-2 gives the whole variable domain GAGVSQSPRYKVTKRGQDVALRCDPISGHVSLYWYRQALGQGPEFLTYFNYEAQQDKSGLPNDRFSAERPEGSISTLTIQRTEQRDSAMYRCASSSSPLLGTELYTGELFFGEGSRLTVL.

The chain combines TRBV27 with TRBJ2-2; either TRBD1 or TRBD2 may supply D (6 bases each). This CDR3 has 16 amino acids. CDR1 MNHEY and CDR2 SMNVEV come from the germline V gene (reference sequence). V gave up 3 bases and J gave up 2 bases, with 13 bases separating them. The chain's CDR3 is CASSFWGARNTGELFF. The CDR3 coding sequence is TGTGCCAGCAGTTTTTGGGGGGCGAGAAACACCGGGGAGCTGTTTTTT.

CDR3 protein: CASSLAQDGTGELFF. For the CDR3, the DNA is TGCGCCAGCAGCTTGGCACAGGATGGCACCGGGGAGCTGTTTTTT. The gene calls are TRBV5-1 and TRBJ2-2; the D gene is possibly TRBD1 (5 bases). The CDR3 is 15 amino acids. Trimming shortened V by 0 bases and J by 4 bases, and 10 bases separated the two germline ends. Germline loops: CDR1 SGHRS, CDR2 YFSETQ.

The chain couples TRBV28 to TRBJ2-7; tentative D call: TRBD2 (6 bases). The CDR3 is made up of 14 amino acids. V lost 0 bases and J 2 bases, leaving 8 bases between the germline ends. Germline values: CDR1 MDHEN, CDR2 SYDVKM. The CDR3 here is CASSLWEGAYEQYF. CDR3 coding DNA: TGTGCCAGCAGTTTATGGGAGGGAGCCTACGAGCAGTACTTC.

The gene calls are TRBV6-1 and TRBJ1-5, with D possibly TRBD1 on 6 matching bases. This CDR3 comprises 15 residues. Germline V gene data show CDR1 as MNHNS and CDR2 as SASEGT. Trimming removed 5 bases from V and 5 bases from J, with 16 bases in between. CDR3 sequence reads: CASSLEGGRYQPQHF. In DNA, the CDR3 is TGTGCCAGCAGTTTAGAGGGGGGGCGTTATCAGCCCCAGCATTTT.

The sample holds a few counts of this clone. This rearrangement joins TRBV28 to TRBJ2-7; D gene unclear. This CDR3 contains 11 residues. Looked up from germline, CDR1 is MDHEN and CDR2 is SYDVKM. V was shortened by 7 bases and J by 2 bases, with 6 bases between the two germline ends. Here the CDR3 DNA reads TGTGCCAGCAAAGCTCCCTACGAGCAGTACTTC. Amino acid sequence: CASKAPYEQYF.

The rearrangement joins TRBV7-2 to TRBJ2-3; 10 nucleotides align to TRBD2. There are 17 residues in the CDR3. V trimming: 7 bases; J trimming: 4 bases; junction bases outside the gene matches: 14. Germline loops: CDR1 SGHTA, CDR2 FQGNSA. CDR3: CASTPRPGLASADTQYF. Here the CDR3 DNA reads TGTGCCAGCACCCCACGACCGGGACTAGCGTCCGCAGATACGCAGTATTTT.

The chain links TRBV9 to TRBJ1-2, with 7 bases aligning to TRBD1. V lost 4 bases and J lost 2; bases outside the gene matches: 8. The CDR3 is made up of 15 amino acids. Germline V CDR1 and CDR2: SGDLS, YYNGEE. The CDR3 DNA reads as TGTGCCAGCAGCAAATATCCACAGGGGAACTATGGCTACACCTTC. This encodes CASSKYPQGNYGYTF.

The chain's CDR3 is CASSVGGGNTIYF. DNA of the CDR3: TGTGCCAGCAGCGTTGGTGGGGGAAACACCATATATTTT. The rearrangement links TRBV4-2 to TRBJ1-3; D unresolved. Germline CDR1 is LGHNA and CDR2 is YNFKEQ. The germline V and J ends were trimmed by 5 bases and 4 bases, with 9 bases remaining between them. The CDR3 runs 13 residues.

The chain links TRBV6-1 to TRBJ2-2; tentatively, D is TRBD1 (6 bases). Per germline, CDR1 MNHNS and CDR2 SASEGT. The V and J ends lost 4 bases and 2 bases respectively, with 8 bases between them. The length of the CDR3 is 14 residues. CDR3 sequence (DNA): TGTGCCAGCAGTGTACAGGGAAACACCGGGGAGCTGTTTTTT. It encodes CASSVQGNTGELFF.

The chain couples TRBV4-3 to TRBJ2-3; maybe TRBD2 (7 bases). Germline-derived CDR1 and CDR2 are LGHNA and YSLEER. This CDR3 has 18 residues. The germline V and J ends were trimmed by 0 bases and 2 bases, with 18 bases remaining between them. In DNA form, the CDR3 reads TGCGCCAGCAGCCAAGAAGGGGGGGCCCACATAAACACAGATACGCAGTATTTT. Amino acid sequence: CASSQEGGAHINTDTQYF.

This clone was counted only a few times. This rearrangement joins TRBV19 to TRBJ1-2; no reliable D call. Germline CDR1 reads LNHDA; CDR2 reads SQIVND (reference sequence). Trimming shortened V by 7 bases and J by 4 bases, and 13 bases separated the two germline ends. The CDR3 extends over 13 amino acids. CDR3 bases: TGTGCCAGTAAGGGTGTGGTTAGCTATGGCTACACCTTC. It yields the protein CASKGVVSYGYTF.